This T cell receptor beta chain originates from a study of blood T cell repertoires in COVID-19. Study details: PBMCs, B-cell-depleted T cells, or T cells provided the cDNA or gDNA that made up the material.

Cohort allocation depended upon clinical history that participants reported. V was cut by 7 bases and J by 4 bases, with 25 bases left in between. Germline CDR1 and CDR2: LNHDA and SQIVND (reference sequence). The CDR3 has 17 residues. Sequencing used immunoSEQ multiplex PCR; TCRdb keeps in-frame clones, though not all of them. The sample has over 200,000 clones; roughly 87% are singletons. The source material was PBMCs or T cells enriched from blood (not recorded which). The chain is built from TRBV19 and TRBJ1-2; possibly TRBD1 for D (5 bases). The sequence derives from a young man with acute COVID-19. Written as DNA, the CDR3 is TGTGCCAGTACCGGGTTACAGGCAATACGCTCGAGCTATGGCTACACCTTC. It is translated as CASTGLQAIRSSYGYTF. The full variable domain, rest sourced from reference TRBV19 and TRBJ1-2, is DGGITQSPKYLFRKEGQNVTLSCEQNLNHDAMYWYRQDPGQGLRLIYYSQIVNDFQKGDIAEGYSVSREKKESFPLTVTSAQKNPTAFYLCASTGLQAIRSSYGYTFGSGTRLTVV.